A selection of T cell receptor beta chains follows, all from one sample in a study of shared clonotypes between healthy human individuals. Profiling relied on immunoSEQ multiplex PCR, and the TCRdb table lists in-frame clones only, not all of them. The sample gives about 680,000 clones, approximately 75% of which show up once; 1.8% is in the top ten. Material for sequencing was memory CD4+ T cells sorted from blood. The receptor set was obtained from a woman aged 25 to 39 in good health. CDR3s include the opening cysteine and the closing phenylalanine or tryptophan. D genes are given only for firm matches. Size is stated for part of the rows, as once, few or many counts, or as a class when the clone is expanded.

D gene,clone size,J gene,V gene,CDR3 protein,CDR3 DNA
.,.,TRBJ1-2,TRBV5-4,CASSLEAQAWGRYGYTF,TGTGCCAGCAGCTTGGAGGCACAGGCCTGGGGTCGGTATGGCTACACCTTC
.,.,TRBJ1-3,TRBV9,CASSSRPSGNTIYF,TGTGCCAGCAGTTCCCGTCCCTCTGGAAACACCATATATTTT
.,few,TRBJ1-3,TRBV18,CASSPQAGANTIYF,TGTGCCAGCTCACCACAGGCAGGGGCGAACACCATATATTTT
.,.,TRBJ1-3,TRBV4-1,CASSQDPNGNTIYF,TGCGCCAGCAGCCAAGATCCGAACGGAAACACCATATATTTT
TRBD1,.,TRBJ2-3,TRBV28,CATRDRSQADTQYF,TGTGCCACCCGGGACAGGAGCCAAGCAGATACGCAGTATTTT
.,.,TRBJ2-7,TRBV2,CASSALTRSSYEQYF,TGTGCCAGCAGTGCCTTGACACGCAGCTCCTACGAGCAGTACTTC
.,.,TRBJ1-5,TRBV28,CASSSYRRGQPQHF,TGTGCCAGCAGTTCATATCGGAGGGGTCAGCCCCAGCATTTT
TRBD1,.,TRBJ1-3,TRBV7-8,CASSTRQGSLGNTIYF,TGTGCCAGCAGCACCCGACAGGGGTCCCTGGGAAACACCATATATTTT
TRBD1,.,TRBJ1-2,TRBV19,CASSIAGTGADYGYTF,TGTGCCAGTAGTATAGCAGGGACAGGGGCCGACTATGGCTACACCTTC
.,.,TRBJ1-2,TRBV5-1,CASSPGPAYGYTF,TGCGCCAGCAGCCCGGGGCCTGCCTATGGCTACACCTTC
.,.,TRBJ2-5,TRBV4-2,CASSLEGMETQYF,TGTGCCAGCAGCTTAGAGGGCATGGAGACCCAGTACTTC
TRBD2,once,TRBJ2-7,TRBV30,CAWGGEPYEQYF,TGTGCCTGGGGGGGGGAACCCTACGAGCAGTACTTC
.,.,TRBJ1-2,TRBV19,CASSIRHENYGYTF,TGTGCCAGTAGTATTCGACACGAAAACTATGGCTACACCTTC
.,.,TRBJ1-2,TRBV7-8,CASSFPFGVNYGYTF,TGTGCCAGCAGCTTCCCATTCGGGGTCAACTATGGCTACACCTTC
.,few,TRBJ1-1,TRBV5-1,CASSPGDLMNTEAFF,TGCGCCAGCAGCCCCGGGGACCTTATGAACACTGAAGCTTTCTTT
.,.,TRBJ1-5,TRBV19,CASSIVGFNQPQHF,TGTGCCAGTAGTATAGTCGGGTTCAATCAGCCCCAGCATTTT
.,.,TRBJ2-5,TRBV28,CASSSLGTAQETQYF,TGTGCCAGCAGTTCCCTAGGGACTGCCCAAGAGACCCAGTACTTC
.,few,TRBJ1-2,TRBV5-1,CASSFRGDYGYTF,TGCGCCAGCAGTTTCAGGGGAGACTATGGCTACACCTTC